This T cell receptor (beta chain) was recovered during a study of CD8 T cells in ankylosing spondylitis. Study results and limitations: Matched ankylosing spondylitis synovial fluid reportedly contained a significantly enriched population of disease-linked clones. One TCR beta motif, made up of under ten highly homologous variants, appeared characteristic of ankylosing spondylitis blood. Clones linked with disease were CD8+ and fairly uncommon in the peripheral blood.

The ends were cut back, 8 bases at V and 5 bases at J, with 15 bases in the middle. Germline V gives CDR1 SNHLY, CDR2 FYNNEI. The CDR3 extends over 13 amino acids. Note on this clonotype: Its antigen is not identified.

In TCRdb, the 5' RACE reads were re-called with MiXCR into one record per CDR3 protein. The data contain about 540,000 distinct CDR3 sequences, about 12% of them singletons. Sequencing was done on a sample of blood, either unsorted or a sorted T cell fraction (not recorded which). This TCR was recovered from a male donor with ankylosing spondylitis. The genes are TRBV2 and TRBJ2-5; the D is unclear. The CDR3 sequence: CASGTIPGETQYF. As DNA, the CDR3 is TGTGCCAGCGGAACCATACCTGGGGAGACCCAGTACTTC.